These 12 T cell receptor beta chains came from one sample sequenced in a study of blood T cell repertoires in COVID-19. Clones were sequenced by immunoSEQ multiplex PCR, and TCRdb holds only the in-frame ones, with some missing. The data hold under 200,000 clones, with about four fifths observed a single time. The sample comprised peripheral blood. These receptors originate from a man aged 55 to 69 with acute or convalescent COVID-19.

V is TRBV7-6 and J is TRBJ2-7; D is unclear. Germline values: CDR1 SGHVS, CDR2 FNYEAQ. V dropped 1 base and J dropped 6 bases, with 7 bases sitting between them. This CDR3 comprises 12 residues. The CDR3 nucleotides read TGTGCCAGCAGCTTAGTACCCAGCGAGCAGTACTTC. It specifies CASSLVPSEQYF.

A single count supports this clone. The chain couples TRBV29-1 to TRBJ2-5; 9 nucleotides agree with TRBD1. Germline V gives CDR1 SQVTM, CDR2 ANQGSEA. This CDR3 is 12 amino acids long. Germline trimming cut 7 bases from V and 3 bases from J; bases unmatched to any gene: 3. CDR3 in DNA: TGCAGCGGTCGGACAGGGGAAGAGACCCAGTACTTC. It encodes CSGRTGEETQYF.

The gene calls are TRBV6-4 and TRBJ2-3, with 8 bases aligning to TRBD2. The junction had 8 bases not matched to a gene; V was cut back by 5 bases and J by 4 bases. This CDR3 is built from 15 residues. In germline, CDR1 is MRHNA, CDR2 SNTAGT. The CDR3 loop reads CASSSGSGNADTQYF. CDR3 sequence (DNA): TGTGCCAGCAGTTCCGGTAGCGGGAATGCAGATACGCAGTATTTT.

The V gene is TRBV19, the J gene TRBJ1-3, with 8 nucleotides matching TRBD1. The ends lost 5 bases at V and 4 bases at J; junction bases unmatched: 10. Germline values: CDR1 LNHDA, CDR2 SQIVND (reference sequence). This CDR3 is 16 amino acids long. This chain's CDR3 is CASSLASDRVGNTIYF. CDR3 in DNA: TGTGCCAGTAGTTTAGCCTCGGACAGGGTAGGAAACACCATATATTTT.

The chain employs TRBV7-2 and TRBJ2-1; 14 bases map to TRBD2. The CDR3 runs to 16 residues. Germline V gene sequence: CDR1 SGHTA, CDR2 FQGNSA. The junction had 6 bases not matched to a gene; V was cut back by 5 bases and J by 6 bases. CDR3 loop: CASSPRLAGGPNEQFF. CDR3 DNA: TGTGCCAGCAGCCCAAGACTAGCGGGGGGGCCCAATGAGCAGTTCTTC.

The V gene is TRBV29-1, the J gene TRBJ2-1; unclear D gene. The germline gives CDR1 SQVTM, CDR2 ANQGSEA. This CDR3 region has 9 residues. V shed 3 bases and J shed 13 bases, with 7 bases lying between them. For the CDR3, the DNA is TGCAGCGTTGACGGAGTTCAGTTCTTC. It specifies CSVDGVQFF.

The chain combines TRBV27 with TRBJ1-5; possible D gene TRBD1, 5 bases. Germline loops: CDR1 MNHEY, CDR2 SMNVEV (reference sequence). V was cut by 2 bases and J by 3 bases, with 8 bases left in between. The CDR3 sequence is 14 residues long. The CDR3 loop is CASSLEGLNQPQHF. The CDR3 region has the DNA TGTGCCAGCAGTTTAGAGGGACTCAATCAGCCCCAGCATTTT.

J is TRBJ1-2 and V is TRBV7-2; the match to TRBD1 covers 7 bases. The junction had 10 bases not matched to a gene; V was cut back by 5 bases and J by 4 bases. Germline V gene sequence: CDR1 SGHTA, CDR2 FQGNSA. There are 15 residues in the CDR3. CDR3 residues: CASSPRTGDTYGYTF. CDR3 DNA sequence: TGTGCCAGCAGCCCCAGGACAGGAGATACCTATGGCTACACCTTC.

The V gene is TRBV6-1, the J gene TRBJ1-2; D is ambiguous. V lost 0 bases, J lost 4 bases, and 9 bases lay in between. The CDR3 spans 14 residues. Germline CDR1 MNHNS, CDR2 SASEGT. This CDR3 is CASSEAGRSYGYTF. The CDR3 DNA is TGTGCCAGCAGTGAAGCAGGCAGGTCCTATGGCTACACCTTC.

The chain employs TRBV6-5 and TRBJ2-1; TRBD1 matches at 7 bases. CDR1 and CDR2 from the germline V gene are MNHEY and SVGAGI. The CDR3 extends over 15 amino acids. J was trimmed by 7 bases and V by 0 bases; bases with no gene match: 6. This CDR3 reads CASSYSPGQRNEQFF. CDR3 sequence (DNA): TGTGCCAGCAGTTACTCGCCGGGACAGAGAAATGAGCAGTTCTTC.

This chain joins TRBV5-1 and TRBJ2-7, with D possibly TRBD1 on 6 matching bases. The V end lost 0 bases, the J end lost 4 bases, and 8 bases lay between the germline ends. The germline gives CDR1 SGHRS, CDR2 YFSETQ. The CDR3 spans 13 residues. CDR3 amino acids: CASSLGGHYEQYF. The CDR3, as DNA: TGCGCCAGCAGCTTGGGGGGGCATTACGAGCAGTACTTC.

The V gene is TRBV2, the J gene TRBJ2-1, with TRBD1 as a possible D gene (6 bases). Per the germline V gene, CDR1 is SNHLY and CDR2 is FYNNEI. V lost 6 bases to trimming and J lost 10 bases, with 16 bases between them. This CDR3 is 13 amino acids long. The DNA for the CDR3 is TGTGCCAGCAGAGCGGATACCGGGACAGAGCAGTTCTTC. It yields the protein CASRADTGTEQFF.